Listed here is a single TCR beta chain. The data are from a study of blood T cell repertoires in COVID-19. Study background: Whether acute or convalescent, the COVID-19 samples came from the United States, Italy and Spain.

Cohort 3 recovery required two negative PCRs, clearance, or symptom resolution. Using immunoSEQ multiplex PCR, the repertoire was profiled, and TCRdb retains in-frame clones only, with some absent. The sample has roughly 300,000 clones; 85% to 90% are singletons. Trimming cost V 0 bases and J 0 bases, with 15 bases left between them. There are 19 residues in the CDR3. Germline V gene sequence: CDR1 MGHRA, CDR2 YSYEKL. The specimen was PBMCs or T cells enriched from blood (not recorded which). The sequence was collected from a woman between 18 and 29 years old who had recovered from COVID-19. The chain employs TRBV4-1 and TRBJ2-6; D unresolved. The DNA for the CDR3 is TGCGCCAGCAGCCAAGACCGTCCACTCATTGGCTCTGGGGCCAACGTCCTGACTTTC. Translation: CASSQDRPLIGSGANVLTF.